What follows are 20 T cell receptor beta chains derived from one specimen sequenced in a study of blood T cell repertoires in COVID-19 (dated by TCRdb to 2019 to 2021). Library generation was performed with the immunoSEQ multiplex PCR assay. Held by TCRdb, this immuneACCESS table contains in-frame sequences only and omits some clones. Under half of the omission traces to an unresolved V gene where checked; the cause of the rest is unknown. Here the sample has 50,000 or so clones; roughly four fifths occur a single time. The top ten hold 7.3% of the sample. Material: peripheral blood. The receptors stem from a man aged 40-50 years with acute or convalescent COVID-19.

V and J are TRBV10-3 and TRBJ1-2; no clear D. There are 12 residues in the CDR3. Germline values: CDR1 ENHRY, CDR2 SYGVKD. V shed 6 bases and J shed 5 bases, with 10 bases lying between them. CDR3: CAISETDYGYTF. The CDR3 DNA reads TGTGCCATCAGCGAAACAGATTATGGCTACACCTTC.

Only a few counts were recorded for this clone. The chain couples TRBV19 to TRBJ2-7, with 7 nucleotides matching TRBD1. V trimming: 5 bases; J trimming: 5 bases; junction bases outside the gene matches: 6. Germline CDR1 reads LNHDA; CDR2 reads SQIVND (reference sequence). This CDR3 contains 13 residues. The CDR3 region is CASSRQTGNEQYF. CDR3 DNA sequence: TGTGCCAGTAGTCGCCAGACAGGGAACGAGCAGTACTTC. Full variable domain (outside the CDR3, taken from reference TRBV19 and TRBJ2-7): DGGITQSPKYLFRKEGQNVTLSCEQNLNHDAMYWYRQDPGQGLRLIYYSQIVNDFQKGDIAEGYSVSREKKESFPLTVTSAQKNPTAFYLCASSRQTGNEQYFGPGTRLTVT.

This clone is judged medium-sized. The gene calls are TRBV6-4 and TRBJ2-3, with 10 bases lining up with TRBD2. CDR1 is MRHNA, CDR2 SNTAGT, per germline. This CDR3 is built from 15 residues. Trimming cost V 4 bases and J 1 base; bases outside gene matches: 2. Here the CDR3 reads CASSATSGGTDTQYF. The CDR3 region has the DNA TGTGCCAGCAGTGCAACTAGCGGGGGCACAGATACGCAGTATTTT.

The chain employs TRBV2 and TRBJ1-3, with D possibly matching TRBD1 (5 bases). The length of the CDR3 is 15 residues. V shed 3 bases and J shed 0 bases, with 9 bases lying between them. The germline V gene encodes CDR1 SNHLY and CDR2 FYNNEI. The CDR3, as DNA: TGTGCCAGCAGTGAGGACATTCTCTCTGGAAACACCATATATTTT. This encodes CASSEDILSGNTIYF. Together with reference TRBV2 and TRBJ1-3, the CDR3 gives the full variable domain: EPEVTQTPSHQVTQMGQEVILRCVPISNHLYFYWYRQILGQKVEFLVSFYNNEISEKSEIFDDQFSVERPDGSNFTLKIRSTKLEDSAMYFCASSEDILSGNTIYFGEGSWLTVV.

The chain joins TRBV18 to TRBJ2-5; D call uncertain. Germline loops: CDR1 KGHSH, CDR2 LQKENI. The CDR3 contains 14 residues. V lost 2 bases and J lost 2, with 9 bases in between. CDR3 sequence (DNA): TGTGCCAGCTCACCAGGGTTACAGCAAGAGACCCAGTACTTC. This sequence encodes CASSPGLQQETQYF.

The chain uses TRBV11-2 and TRBJ1-2; unclear D gene. Germline loops: CDR1 SGHAT, CDR2 FQNNGV. Trimming took off 2 bases at V and 8 bases at J, with 9 bases between the two ends. This CDR3 region has 12 residues. CDR3 bases: TGTGCCAGCAGCTTAAACTCGGGGGGCTACACCTTC. Encoded protein: CASSLNSGGYTF.

The V call is TRBV20-1, the J call TRBJ1-2; D not resolved. This CDR3 is built from 12 residues. Germline CDR1 DFQATT, CDR2 SNEGSKA (reference sequence). V lost 3 bases and J 3 bases, leaving 8 bases between the germline ends. The CDR3 DNA reads as TGCAGTGCTAGTCTCTCAGACTATGGCTACACCTTC. This encodes CSASLSDYGYTF.

This chain joins TRBV28 and TRBJ1-5, with D possibly TRBD1 on 6 matching bases. V was pared by 3 bases and J by 0 bases, with 18 bases between. Germline V gene data show CDR1 as MDHEN and CDR2 as SYDVKM. The CDR3 consists of 18 residues. In DNA form, the CDR3 reads TGTGCCAGCAGTTTTCACAGGGACCCCTTCTATAGCAATCAGCCCCAGCATTTT. Translation: CASSFHRDPFYSNQPQHF.

V is TRBV11-2 and J is TRBJ1-6, with a possible D match to TRBD1 (5 bases). V lost 7 bases and J lost 8, with 15 bases in between. CDR3 length equals 14 residues. Per germline, CDR1 SGHAT and CDR2 FQNNGV. The CDR3 is CASTPGRGDSPLHF. Here the CDR3 DNA reads TGTGCCAGCACCCCAGGTAGGGGTGATTCACCCCTCCACTTT.

This clone is a singleton in its sample. The genes are TRBV9 and TRBJ1-5; 8 bases are a match to TRBD1. The CDR3 length is 17 residues. Per the germline V gene, CDR1 is SGDLS and CDR2 is YYNGEE. Trimming at V came to 4 bases and at J to 0 bases, leaving 9 bases not matched to a gene. CDR3 sequence: CASSRGTGTYSNQPQHF. CDR3 bases: TGTGCCAGCAGCAGGGGGACAGGAACTTATAGCAATCAGCCCCAGCATTTT.

The CDR3, as DNA: TGTGCCAGTACCCGAGGAGGGGGCCTCGCTGAAGCTTTCTTT. It encodes CASTRGGGLAEAFF. The V call is TRBV19, the J call TRBJ1-1; 7 bases are shared with TRBD1. The CDR3 length is 14 residues. Germline-derived CDR1 and CDR2 are LNHDA and SQIVND (reference sequence). V trimming: 7 bases; J trimming: 6 bases; junction bases outside the gene matches: 11. Full variable domain (outside the CDR3, taken from reference TRBV19 and TRBJ1-1): DGGITQSPKYLFRKEGQNVTLSCEQNLNHDAMYWYRQDPGQGLRLIYYSQIVNDFQKGDIAEGYSVSREKKESFPLTVTSAQKNPTAFYLCASTRGGGLAEAFFGQGTRLTVV.

The V and J genes are TRBV27 and TRBJ2-5; TRBD1 matches 11 bases. Germline trimming cut 2 bases from V and 7 bases from J; bases unmatched to any gene: 6. Germline-derived CDR1 and CDR2 are MNHEY and SMNVEV (reference sequence). The CDR3 is 15 residues long. In nucleotides, the CDR3 is TGTGCCAGCAGTTTAGGACAGGGGGCGCGGGGGACCCAGTACTTC. This sequence encodes CASSLGQGARGTQYF.

This rearrangement joins TRBV3-1 (or the pseudogene TRBV3-2) to TRBJ1-1; no reliable D call. Trimming removed 6 bases from V and 4 bases from J, with 12 bases in between. Per the germline V gene, CDR1 is LGHDT and CDR2 is YNNKEL (reference sequence). This CDR3 has 13 residues. The CDR3 bases are TGTGCCAGCAGTCTAACCCGTAGCACTGAAGCTTTCTTT. This encodes CASSLTRSTEAFF.

This sequence joins TRBV20-1 and TRBJ2-7, with TRBD2 matching 11 bases. Per germline, CDR1 DFQATT and CDR2 SNEGSKA (reference sequence). After removal of 3 bases from V and 5 bases from J, the junction contained 6 bases not matched to a gene. The CDR3 runs to 14 residues. DNA for the CDR3: TGCAGTGCTAGTCTTAGCGGGGGGGCAAACGAGCAGTACTTC. This sequence encodes CSASLSGGANEQYF.

The chain joins TRBV3-1 (or the pseudogene TRBV3-2) to TRBJ2-2; no clear D gene. The CDR3 has 13 amino acids. V lost 6 bases to trimming and J lost 5 bases, with 10 bases between them. Germline V CDR1 and CDR2: LGHDT, YNNKEL (reference sequence). The CDR3: CASRAAVTGELFF. The CDR3 region has the DNA TGTGCCAGCAGGGCCGCGGTTACCGGGGAGCTGTTTTTT.

This clone came up once. A junction end diverges from the germline sequence, so it may reflect a read error. The rearrangement joins TRBV5-1 to TRBJ2-5, with D perhaps TRBD2 (5 bases). Germline V gene sequence: CDR1 SGHRS, CDR2 YFSETQ. The CDR3 sequence is 14 residues long. In DNA form, the CDR3 reads TGCGCCAGCAGATTGGCCGGGGATAGGGAGACCCAGTACTTC. Its protein product is CASRLAGDRETQYF.

This clone turned up a few times. This chain joins TRBV27 and TRBJ1-6, with 10 bases lining up with TRBD1. V lost 6 bases, J lost 10 bases, and 9 bases stayed unmatched. Germline values: CDR1 MNHEY, CDR2 SMNVEV (reference sequence). CDR3 length equals 15 residues. CDR3 in DNA: TGTGCCAGCAGGTCCGGGGACAGGGGAAGATCACCCCTCCACTTT. It codes for CASRSGDRGRSPLHF.

The J gene is TRBJ2-1, the V gene TRBV6-5, with TRBD2 matching 11 bases. Germline trimming cut 4 bases from V and 8 bases from J; bases unmatched to any gene: 7. Per the germline V gene, CDR1 is MNHEY and CDR2 is SVGAGI. This CDR3 has 15 residues. The CDR3 sequence is CASSFLTSGVDEQFF. CDR3 DNA sequence: TGTGCCAGCAGTTTTTTGACTAGCGGGGTTGATGAGCAGTTCTTC.

This clone has just a few counts. The V and J genes are TRBV9 and TRBJ1-1; the match to TRBD1 covers 9 bases. The CDR3 is 12 amino acids. V was clipped by 4 bases and J by 11 bases; unmatched bases: 6. Germline V gene sequence: CDR1 SGDLS, CDR2 YYNGEE. DNA of the CDR3: TGTGCCAGCAGCACAGGACAGGGGAGGGCTTTCTTT. Protein: CASSTGQGRAFF.

The rearrangement uses TRBV24-1 and TRBJ2-3; the D gene is possibly TRBD1 (7 bases). Trimming shortened V by 0 bases and J by 7 bases, and 25 bases separated the two germline ends. The CDR3 covers 19 residues. Germline V gene sequence: CDR1 KGHDR, CDR2 SFDVKD. This chain's CDR3 is CATSDLRVEGQHLINTQYF. The CDR3 nucleotides read TGTGCCACCAGTGATTTGCGCGTGGAGGGACAGCACTTAATTAATACGCAGTATTTT.